The 16 T cell receptor beta chains in this list originate from one sample, sequenced in a study of CD8 T cells in Susac syndrome. With random hexamers, 0.5 to 1 ug RNA was reverse transcribed. TCRdb re-called the immunoSEQ multiplex PCR reads through MiXCR, storing one row per CDR3 protein. Counted here are approximately 220,000 distinct CDR3 sequences, around 90% occurring once; the ten biggest clones make up about 0.12%. The sequenced sample was CD8+ T cells from PBMCs. The source of these receptors is a human donor with multiple sclerosis.

V gene TRBV12-3 or TRBV12-4 combines with J gene TRBJ2-1; D is perhaps TRBD1 or TRBD2 (5 bases each). The CDR3 has 16 residues. The V gene lost 4 bases and the J gene lost 4 bases, with 17 bases spanning the gap. The CDR3 region has the DNA TGTGCCAGCAGTTGGACCCAAGGGGAGAGGTACAATGAGCAGTTCTTC. Its translation: CASSWTQGERYNEQFF.

This chain uses TRBV29-1 with TRBJ1-1; D is uncertain. V was trimmed by 4 bases and J by 0 bases, leaving 6 bases between them. The CDR3 covers 12 residues. Germline V lookup: CDR1 SQVTM, CDR2 ANQGSEA. CDR3 coding DNA: TGCAGCGTTGGCGAGTTGAACACTGAAGCTTTCTTT. Translated: CSVGELNTEAFF.

This clonotype was observed once. The chain is built from TRBV30 and TRBJ2-7; maybe TRBD1 (8 bases). Trimming took 4 bases from V and 0 from J, leaving 10 bases between them. Looked up from germline, CDR1 is GTSNPN and CDR2 is SVGIG (reference sequence). The CDR3 extends over 13 amino acids. The CDR3 nucleotides read TGTGCCTGGAACAGGGGGGGCTCCTACGAGCAGTACTTC. Protein sequence: CAWNRGGSYEQYF.

This chain links TRBV29-1 with TRBJ2-7, with D perhaps TRBD2 (6 bases). V was clipped by 7 bases and J by 4 bases, with 17 bases between them. This CDR3 has 13 amino acids. Germline assignment: CDR1 SQVTM and CDR2 ANQGSEA. The CDR3 protein is CSASGGGGYEQYF. The DNA for the CDR3 is TGCAGCGCCTCAGGAGGTGGAGGGTACGAGCAGTACTTC.

The chain combines TRBV27 with TRBJ2-3; TRBD2 matches at 9 bases. Trimming cost V 3 bases and J 3 bases; bases outside gene matches: 10. Germline values: CDR1 MNHEY, CDR2 SMNVEV (reference sequence). The length of the CDR3 is 17 residues. CDR3 protein: CASSFGSSGGSTDTQYF. The CDR3 DNA reads TGTGCCAGCAGTTTCGGTAGTAGCGGGGGAAGTACAGATACGCAGTATTTT.

The genes are TRBV27 and TRBJ2-1, with TRBD2 identical over 11 bases. Germline values: CDR1 MNHEY, CDR2 SMNVEV (reference sequence). With V trimmed by 3 bases and J by 8 bases, 9 bases remained unmatched. This CDR3 is built from 16 residues. The CDR3 spells CASSFGVTSGIYEQFF. CDR3 DNA: TGTGCCAGCAGTTTTGGGGTGACTAGCGGGATCTATGAGCAGTTCTTC.

V usage is TRBV7-9 and J usage is TRBJ2-1; D gene uncertain. Germline CDR1 is SEHNR and CDR2 is FQNEAQ (reference sequence). Between the trimmed V and J ends, which lost 8 bases and 4 bases, there was a span of 12 bases. The CDR3 runs to 13 residues. This CDR3 is CASGPAWYNEQFF. CDR3 nucleotides: TGTGCCAGCGGGCCGGCGTGGTACAATGAGCAGTTCTTC.

The chain joins TRBV3-1 to TRBJ1-4; no definite D call. The CDR3 sequence is 14 residues long. V was clipped by 0 bases and J by 8 bases, with 10 bases between them. Germline CDR1 is LGHDT and CDR2 is YNNKEL (reference sequence). CDR3 amino acids: CASSQETQEEKLFF. DNA for the CDR3: TGTGCCAGCAGCCAAGAAACGCAGGAGGAAAAACTGTTTTTT.

This chain connects TRBV6-5 to TRBJ2-1; 16 bases agree with TRBD2. Germline CDR1 reads MNHEY; CDR2 reads SVGAGI. V gave up 2 bases and J gave up 6 bases; unmatched junction bases: 7. The CDR3 sequence is 18 residues long. The CDR3 spells CASSYLGTSGRGVNEQFF. As DNA, the CDR3 is TGTGCCAGCAGTTACCTCGGGACTAGCGGGAGGGGGGTCAATGAGCAGTTCTTC.

J is TRBJ2-2 and V is TRBV19; D remains unclear. The CDR3 spans 13 residues. From germline, CDR1 is LNHDA and CDR2 SQIVND (reference sequence). Deletions cut 1 base from V and 7 bases from J, with 7 bases between. In DNA form, the CDR3 reads TGTGCCAGTAGTATAGTCCCGGGCGGGGAGCTGTTTTTT. This sequence encodes CASSIVPGGELFF.

The chain couples TRBV4-3 to TRBJ2-7; TRBD2 matches 12 bases. With V trimmed by 0 bases and J by 3 bases, 12 bases remained unmatched. From germline, CDR1 is LGHNA and CDR2 YSLEER. The CDR3 has 19 amino acids. CDR3 nucleotide sequence: TGCGCCAGCAGCCAAGAAAGGGGGCTAGCGGGAGGGCTCGGCTACGAGCAGTACTTC. The encoded protein is CASSQERGLAGGLGYEQYF.

This clonotype has just one count. The chain links TRBV20-1 to TRBJ2-1; TRBD2 aligns across 10 bases. There are 15 residues in the CDR3. Germline V CDR1 and CDR2: DFQATT, SNEGSKA (reference sequence). Trimming took 3 bases from V and 4 from J; bases not matched to a gene: 6. CDR3 sequence (DNA): TGCAGTGCTAGGATAGGGGGACTAGCGTACAATGAGCAGTTCTTC. Its protein is CSARIGGLAYNEQFF.

The J gene is TRBJ2-1, the V gene TRBV4-3, with TRBD2 identical over 9 bases. V trimming: 2 bases; J trimming: 7 bases; junction bases outside the gene matches: 6. This CDR3 has 15 amino acids. Germline loops: CDR1 LGHNA, CDR2 YSLEER. CDR3 sequence (DNA): TGCGCCAGCAGCCAAACGGGACTAGCCGGTAATGAGCAGTTCTTC. It specifies CASSQTGLAGNEQFF.

As DNA, the CDR3 is TGTGCCACCTCAGTGTGGGCTAGCGGGAGCTCCTACGAGCAGTACTTC. Translated, it gives CATSVWASGSSYEQYF. The chain links TRBV6-1 to TRBJ2-7; 10 bases are shared with TRBD2. CDR1 is MNHNS and CDR2 is SASEGT in the germline V gene. The J segment lost 0 bases and the V segment lost 10 bases, leaving 12 bases of the junction unmatched. The CDR3 loop spans 16 amino acids.

The rearrangement links TRBV12-3 or TRBV12-4 to TRBJ2-1; TRBD2 matches 7 bases. This CDR3 is built from 16 residues. After removal of 6 bases from V and 0 bases from J, the junction contained 8 bases not matched to a gene. For the CDR3, the DNA is TGTGCCAGCAGCCCCGCTAGCGGTGGCTCCTACAATGAGCAGTTCTTC. The encoded protein is CASSPASGGSYNEQFF.

This chain joins TRBV30 and TRBJ1-1, with no clear D. The CDR3 loop spans 13 amino acids. Germline V gene sequence: CDR1 GTSNPN, CDR2 SVGIG (reference sequence). The V gene lost 5 bases and the J gene lost 6 bases, with 16 bases spanning the gap. The CDR3, as DNA: TGTGCCTGGGGGGTCAGAGGGCCCCCTGAAGCTTTCTTT. Its protein is CAWGVRGPPEAFF.